This T cell receptor (beta chain) was captured by sequencing in a study of control samples from healthy donors and cancer patients. The CDR3 consists of 13 residues. Trimming left V 5 bases short and J 7 bases short, with 11 bases between. Germline V CDR1 and CDR2: MNHEY, SVGAGI. Profiling relied on immunoSEQ multiplex PCR, and the TCRdb table lists in-frame clones only, not all of them. The table has around 84,000 clones, about nine tenths seen once. Source material: blood. The source is a man between 25 and 39 years old in good health. The chain has TRBV6-5 and TRBJ1-4; the D gene is possibly TRBD1 (5 bases). DNA for the CDR3: TGTGCCAGCAGTACCCGACAGTTTGAAAAACTGTTTTTT. Amino acid sequence: CASSTRQFEKLFF.